Below, one TCR beta chain is given with its context. Its antigen remains unidentified. Base qualities are not provided; no much larger clone lies one nucleotide away. The sample is drawn from a study of T cells after yellow fever vaccination (dated by TCRdb to the late 2010s). Looking at the study overall: The SMART-Seq v4 Ultra Low Input RNA kit was used to prepare libraries from fractions with low cell numbers. To track T-cell clones before and after primary and booster YFV17D yellow fever vaccination, bulk TCR alpha and beta repertoires were sequenced longitudinally. The cohort comprised two healthy male donors, one aged 18 to 29 and one aged 30 to 40 years. Blood was drawn at multiple timepoints before and after primary and secondary immunization, with bulk PBMC replicates and cell subsets isolated.

This specimen's treatment or condition label, interpreted: live attenuated yellow fever vaccine strain. At each blood-draw timepoint, two biological replicates of bulk PBMCs were collected. A standard Ficoll-Paque protocol was used to isolate PBMCs from peripheral blood. TriZol was used to extract RNA from bulk PBMCs, CD4 and CD8 fractions, and dextramer-positive and dextramer-negative fractions. Synthesis of TCR cDNA relied on 5'RACE template switching, a step that introduced a universal primer site along with unique molecular identifiers. cDNA synthesis was primed from both the TCR alpha and TCR beta constant segments. Libraries were amplified in two PCR steps, with sample barcodes and sequencing adapters added in the second step. Sequencing of libraries was done on Illumina HiSeq 2500 (2x100 bp) or NovaSeq (2x150 bp). In the original analysis: MIGEC handled demultiplexing of reads and collapsing into UMI consensus sequences, while MiXCR performed V(D)J alignment. Vaccine-responding clonotypes were identified with edgeR using replicate PBMC samples, with FDR below 0.01 and a log2 fold change above 5 up to day 15 being required. Each bulk clonotype received a CD4 or CD8 identity based on whether the sequenced CD4 or CD8 repertoire contained that clonotype at higher abundance. TCRdb reran the public reads through fastp at Q25 and MiXCR, keeping productive beta chains. Rows merge per CDR3 protein into single entries with the most common DNA and genes. The V and J calls come from TCRdb's annotation, not from the publication. Present in this sample are about 340,000 distinct CDR3 sequences, roughly 8.7% of which were seen just once. The biggest ten clones account for more than 15% of the sample.

CDR1 and CDR2, per the germline V gene (reference sequence), are LGHDT and YNNKEL. V lost 6 bases and J lost 4 bases; the stretch between them is 18 bases long. CDR3 length: 15 amino acids, cysteine to phenylalanine. Just the 45-base CDR3 DNA is kept, in frame starting at base 1. Broad study findings and their caveats: After the booster, most clones that had expanded after primary vaccination were detected again (almost 97% of CD4 and about 88% of CD8), suggesting broad maintenance of memory. FACS-sorted repertoires could contain abundant contaminating clonotypes from the bulk population, so computational filtering was required. Because the study included only a couple of donors, the extent to which the findings can be generalized is limited. Compared with the primary T-cell response, the secondary T-cell response was weaker but faster, peaking on day 5 rather than day 15. A small share of clonotypes was detected in both CD4 and CD8 compartments, with the overlap likely arising from convergent recombination.

The rearrangement joined TRBV3-1 to TRBJ1-2; 5 matching bases give a weak D call of TRBD1. This receptor was taken from a man aged 18 to 29 who received the YFV17D yellow fever vaccine. Sequencing used PBMCs, obtained on the day of the first yellow fever vaccination. DNA sequence: TGTGCCAGCAGGAGTTCCAGGGCTCGTATCTATGGCTACACCTTC. This gives the protein CASRSSRARIYGYTF.